This T cell receptor beta chain is drawn from a study of cytomegalovirus exposure and HLA in healthy donors. Notes on the study in general: Most of the CMV-associated TCR beta chains (in a later analysis) appeared to be HLA-restricted. When a later analysis compared HLA-associated TCR beta chains with equally common others, the HLA-associated chains turned out to be more clonally expanded and to have lower generation probabilities.

The study ran its PCR with 60 Vbeta and 13 Jbeta primers. Using immunoSEQ multiplex PCR, the repertoire was profiled, and TCRdb retains in-frame clones only, with some absent. The repertoire has roughly 160,000 clones, around four fifths of them found once; the top ten carry 1.3%. The trim removed 5 bases at V and 4 bases at J, leaving 4 bases unmatched. Per germline, CDR1 SGHVS and CDR2 FQNEAQ. The CDR3 has 13 residues. On this clone itself: The target antigen is unknown.

The TCR comes from a man aged 25 to 40 in good health and CMV-seronegative. This sequence joins TRBV7-8 and TRBJ1-1, with 7 bases identical to TRBD1. Sequenced: PBMCs. The CDR3, as DNA: TGTGCCAGCAGCCCGGACAGGCCCACTGAAGCTTTCTTT. It codes for CASSPDRPTEAFF.